The next 23 T cell receptor beta chains were all read from a single sample in a study of blood T cell repertoires in COVID-19. TCRdb's table, derived via immunoSEQ multiplex PCR, lists solely in-frame clones and lacks some. The table has about 160,000 clones, approximately 82% seen once. The sequencing input was PBMCs or T cells enriched from blood (not recorded which). The origin of the receptors is a man in his sixties who had recovered from COVID-19.

The chain couples TRBV4-1 to TRBJ1-2; unclear D gene. Germline loops: CDR1 MGHRA, CDR2 YSYEKL. With 2 bases removed from V and 4 bases from J, the gap between germline ends came to 29 bases. The CDR3 covers 20 residues. CDR3 DNA sequence: TGCGCCAGCAGCCAAAGGCGCGGAGTGGAGTCAAAGGTCGCGGGCTATGGCTACACCTTC. It encodes CASSQRRGVESKVAGYGYTF.

This rearrangement joins TRBV9 to TRBJ2-5; a weak D match, TRBD1 (7 bases). This CDR3 is built from 18 residues. V lost 1 base, J lost 3 bases, and 22 bases lay in between. Per the germline V gene, CDR1 is SGDLS and CDR2 is YYNGEE. The CDR3 spells CASSVSPVLGGGEETQYF. CDR3 DNA sequence: TGTGCCAGCAGCGTAAGCCCCGTACTTGGAGGGGGCGAAGAGACCCAGTACTTC.

In regard to this clone: Sequence at one end of the junction differs from germline and may be a read error. The chain employs TRBV5-1 and TRBJ1-4, with D unresolved. The germline V gene has CDR1 SGHRS and CDR2 YFSETQ. This CDR3 spans 12 amino acids. CDR3: CASSPSNEKLFF. Here the CDR3 DNA reads TGCGCCAGCAGCCCCTCTAACGAAAAACTGTTTTTT.

The chain carries TRBV7-8 and TRBJ1-2, with 9 bases matching TRBD1. The CDR3 is 13 residues long. The junction had 2 bases not matched to a gene; V was cut back by 5 bases and J by 4 bases. From germline, CDR1 is SGHVS and CDR2 FQNEAQ. CDR3 loop: CASSRDRAYGYTF. Here the CDR3 DNA reads TGTGCCAGCAGCCGGGACAGGGCCTATGGCTACACCTTC. Variable domain in full (rest from reference TRBV7-8 and TRBJ1-2): GAGVSQSPRYKVAKRGQDVALRCDPISGHVSLFWYQQALGQGPEFLTYFQNEAQLDKSGLPSDRFFAERPEGSVSTLKIQRTQQEDSAVYLCASSRDRAYGYTFGSGTRLTVV.

The J gene is TRBJ2-5, the V gene TRBV24-1; 7 bases are shared with TRBD1. Trimming removed 4 bases from V and 5 bases from J; junction bases left unmatched: 9. Germline assignment: CDR1 KGHDR and CDR2 SFDVKD. The CDR3 runs to 15 residues. Here the CDR3 reads CATSENRGAGETQYF. In nucleotides, the CDR3 is TGTGCCACCAGTGAAAACAGGGGCGCAGGGGAGACCCAGTACTTC.

The chain couples TRBV28 to TRBJ2-1; 16 nucleotides agree with TRBD2. The length of the CDR3 is 21 residues. Germline values: CDR1 MDHEN, CDR2 SYDVKM. V shed 6 bases and J 5 bases; nucleotides not matched to a gene: 19. The CDR3 DNA follows: TGTGCCAGCAGCTCCTACGTGCACGGGACTAGCGGGAGGGCCGGGGACAATGAGCAGTTCTTC. Amino acid sequence: CASSSYVHGTSGRAGDNEQFF.

The V gene is TRBV7-3, the J gene TRBJ2-6, with 9 nucleotides matching TRBD1. CDR3 size: 17 residues. Trimming at V came to 5 bases and at J to 0 bases, leaving 5 bases not matched to a gene. CDR1 is SGHTA and CDR2 is FQGTGA in the germline V gene. The CDR3: CASSPGTGNSGANVLTF. The CDR3 DNA sequence: TGTGCCAGCAGCCCCGGGACAGGGAACTCTGGGGCCAACGTCCTGACTTTC.

This chain uses TRBV19 with TRBJ1-1; D is perhaps TRBD1 (6 bases). Per the germline V gene, CDR1 is LNHDA and CDR2 is SQIVND (reference sequence). The CDR3 length is 14 residues. V lost 6 bases and J lost 4, with 15 bases in between. In DNA form, the CDR3 reads TGTGCCAGTAGGGCTACAGGGACGGGCACTGAAGCTTTCTTT. Its translation: CASRATGTGTEAFF. The variable domain in full, completed from reference TRBV19 and TRBJ1-1, reads DGGITQSPKYLFRKEGQNVTLSCEQNLNHDAMYWYRQDPGQGLRLIYYSQIVNDFQKGDIAEGYSVSREKKESFPLTVTSAQKNPTAFYLCASRATGTGTEAFFGQGTRLTVV.

The chain links TRBV11-2 to TRBJ2-3; 8 bases align to TRBD2. The CDR3 runs to 15 residues. The germline V gene encodes CDR1 SGHAT and CDR2 FQNNGV. V shed 0 bases, J shed 3 bases, and the junction held 2 bases outside the gene matches. In DNA form, the CDR3 reads TGTGCCAGCAGCTTAGATGGCGGGGGGACAGATACGCAGTATTTT. It codes for CASSLDGGGTDTQYF. Variable domain in full (rest from reference TRBV11-2 and TRBJ2-3): EAGVAQSPRYKIIEKRQSVAFWCNPISGHATLYWYQQILGQGPKLLIQFQNNGVVDDSQLPKDRFSAERLKGVDSTLKIQPAKLEDSAVYLCASSLDGGGTDTQYFGPGTRLTVL.

V gene TRBV3-1 (or the pseudogene TRBV3-2) combines with J gene TRBJ1-4, with a tentative D call TRBD1 (5 bases). This CDR3 is built from 14 residues. Per the germline V gene, CDR1 is LGHDT and CDR2 is YNNKEL (reference sequence). V shed 1 base and J shed 8 bases, with 11 bases lying between them. This CDR3 reads CASSQVGGLEKLFF. The CDR3, as DNA: TGTGCCAGCAGCCAAGTGGGGGGATTAGAAAAACTGTTTTTT.

CDR3 DNA: TGTGCCAGCAGGAGAGACAGGGAGCATGAAAAACTGTTTTTT. It translates to CASRRDREHEKLFF. The V gene is TRBV28, the J gene TRBJ1-4; 7 bases align to TRBD1. The V and J ends lost 6 bases and 6 bases, in that order; junction bases with no gene match: 7. CDR1 and CDR2 (germline): MDHEN, SYDVKM. The CDR3 loop spans 14 amino acids.

This clone was picked up a small number of times. This sequence joins TRBV11-2 and TRBJ1-1, with D uncertain. V was clipped by 4 bases and J by 2 bases, with 5 bases between them. CDR1 and CDR2 from the germline V gene are SGHAT and FQNNGV. The CDR3 sequence is 12 residues long. The CDR3 DNA is TGTGCCAGCAGCTCCCGTAACACTGAAGCTTTCTTT. Its protein is CASSSRNTEAFF.

The genes are TRBV28 and TRBJ1-5; D is unresolved. V was shortened by 5 bases and J by 3 bases, with 11 bases between the two germline ends. CDR3 size: 14 residues. Per germline, CDR1 MDHEN and CDR2 SYDVKM. CDR3 in amino acids: CASSDRGVNQPQHF. Here the CDR3 DNA reads TGTGCCAGCAGTGACCGCGGGGTCAATCAGCCCCAGCATTTT.

The chain employs TRBV14 and TRBJ2-1, with 14 bases identical to TRBD2. Unmatched junction bases numbered 8, after V lost 3 bases and J lost 7 bases. The germline CDR1 and CDR2 sequences are SGHDN and FVKESK. The CDR3 runs to 17 residues. The CDR3 nucleotides are TGTGCCAGCAGCCATGATCCGGGACTAGCGGGGGTTAATGAGCAGTTCTTC. Translation gives CASSHDPGLAGVNEQFF.

The chain uses TRBV12-3 or TRBV12-4 and TRBJ2-5; 7 bases are a match to TRBD1. The CDR3 has 11 amino acids. Trimming cost V 3 bases and J 9 bases; bases outside gene matches: 1. The CDR3 is CASSFTGAQYF. The CDR3 bases are TGTGCCAGCAGTTTCACAGGGGCCCAGTACTTC.

V gene TRBV28 combines with J gene TRBJ1-4, with no clear D. With 4 bases removed from V and 8 bases from J, the gap between germline ends came to 11 bases. The CDR3 sequence is 13 residues long. Per germline, CDR1 MDHEN and CDR2 SYDVKM. As DNA, the CDR3 is TGTGCCAGCAGTTCAAACTATGGCGAAAAACTGTTTTTT. Its protein product is CASSSNYGEKLFF.

Regarding this clone: Other DNA sequences in the same sample also yield this CDR3. The V call is TRBV6-5, the J call TRBJ2-5; a weak D match, TRBD1 (6 bases). V lost 6 bases and J lost 4, with 12 bases in between. This CDR3 contains 13 residues. Germline loops: CDR1 MNHEY, CDR2 SVGAGI. The CDR3 spells CASSRDRPETQYF. CDR3 nucleotides: TGTGCCAGCAGCCGAGACAGGCCAGAGACCCAGTACTTC.

This sequence joins TRBV2 and TRBJ1-2, with 8 nucleotides matching TRBD1. This CDR3 spans 15 amino acids. J lost 2 bases, V lost 7 bases, and 9 bases had no gene match. Germline CDR1 SNHLY, CDR2 FYNNEI. The CDR3 region has the DNA TGTGCCAGCAAAGGACAGGGCCTCCTCAACTATGGCTACACCTTC. Residues: CASKGQGLLNYGYTF.

The chain combines TRBV2 with TRBJ2-5, with D possibly matching TRBD1 (6 bases). Trimming shortened V by 3 bases and J by 4 bases, and 6 bases separated the two germline ends. CDR3 size: 12 residues. Germline V CDR1 and CDR2: SNHLY, FYNNEI. The CDR3 protein is CASSDRGETQYF. The DNA of the CDR3 is TGTGCCAGCAGTGACAGGGGAGAGACCCAGTACTTC.

The V gene is TRBV9, the J gene TRBJ1-2; the D gene is possibly TRBD1 (6 bases). The CDR3 covers 13 residues. The germline gives CDR1 SGDLS, CDR2 YYNGEE. The V end lost 3 bases, the J end lost 4 bases, and 10 bases lay between the germline ends. The CDR3 loop is CASSGRGGYGYTF. Written as DNA, the CDR3 is TGTGCCAGCAGCGGACGAGGGGGCTATGGCTACACCTTC.

The V call is TRBV3-1 (or the pseudogene TRBV3-2), the J call TRBJ2-1; tentative D call: TRBD1 (5 bases). Germline CDR1 and CDR2: LGHDT and YNNKEL (reference sequence). This CDR3 is built from 17 residues. The ends were cut back, 0 bases at V and 0 bases at J, with 12 bases in the middle. CDR3 protein: CASSQDLQVRSYNEQFF. The CDR3 DNA sequence: TGTGCCAGCAGCCAAGATCTACAGGTTCGCTCCTACAATGAGCAGTTCTTC.

The V call is TRBV5-1, the J call TRBJ2-1; D is perhaps TRBD1 (5 bases). V was shortened by 5 bases and J by 7 bases, with 13 bases between the two germline ends. Germline-derived CDR1 and CDR2 are SGHRS and YFSETQ. This CDR3 has 13 amino acids. The CDR3 here is CASSLGPGNEQFF. The CDR3 DNA sequence: TGCGCCAGCAGTTTAGGACCAGGGAATGAGCAGTTCTTC. The full variable domain, completed using reference TRBV5-1 and TRBJ2-1, is KAGVTQTPRYLIKTRGQQVTLSCSPISGHRSVSWYQQTPGQGLQFLFEYFSETQRNKGNFPGRFSGRQFSNSRSEMNVSTLELGDSALYLCASSLGPGNEQFFGPGTRLTVL.

The chain recombines TRBV13 with TRBJ2-5; 9 bases are shared with TRBD1. V trimming: 4 bases; J trimming: 5 bases; junction bases outside the gene matches: 8. The CDR3 is 15 residues long. Germline lookup yields CDR1 PRHDT and CDR2 FYEKMQ (reference sequence). CDR3 residues: CASSSRDRDRETQYF. CDR3 sequence (DNA): TGTGCCAGCAGCTCCCGGGACAGGGATAGGGAGACCCAGTACTTC.